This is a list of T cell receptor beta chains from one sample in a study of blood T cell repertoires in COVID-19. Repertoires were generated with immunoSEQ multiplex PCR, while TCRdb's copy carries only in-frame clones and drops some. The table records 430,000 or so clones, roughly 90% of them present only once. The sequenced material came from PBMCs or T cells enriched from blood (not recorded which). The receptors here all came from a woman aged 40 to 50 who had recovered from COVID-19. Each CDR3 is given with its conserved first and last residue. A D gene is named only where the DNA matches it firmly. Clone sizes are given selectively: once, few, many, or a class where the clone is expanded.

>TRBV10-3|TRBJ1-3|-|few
TGTGCCATCAGTGACGTCGGGAGCCCTTCTGGAAACACCATATATTTT
CAISDVGSPSGNTIYF
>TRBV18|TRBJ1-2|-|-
TGTGCCAGCTCACAAAACAGCTTCTATGGCTACACCTTC
CASSQNSFYGYTF
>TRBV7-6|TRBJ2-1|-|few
TGTGCCAGCAGCTTAGAACCCGCTAGCGCATACAATGAGCAGTTCTTC
CASSLEPASAYNEQFF
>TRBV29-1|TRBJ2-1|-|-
TGCAGCGTTGCTGGGCCCCAAGATGCTGAGCAGTTCTTC
CSVAGPQDAEQFF
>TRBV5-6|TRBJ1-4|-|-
TGTGCCAGCAGCTTGCTACAGGATGTTAATGAAAAACTGTTTTTT
CASSLLQDVNEKLFF
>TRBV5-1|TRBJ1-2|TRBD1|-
TGCGCCAGCAGCTTGGGCACCGGGACAGCGTATGGCTACACCTTC
CASSLGTGTAYGYTF
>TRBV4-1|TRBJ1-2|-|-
TGCGCCAGCAGCCAAGCTCCCCCCGAGGCGGGGTTTTCAAATGGCTACACCTTC
CASSQAPPEAGFSNGYTF
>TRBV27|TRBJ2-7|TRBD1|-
TGTGCCAGCAGAAGGACAGGGCTTGACGAGCAGTACTTC
CASRRTGLDEQYF
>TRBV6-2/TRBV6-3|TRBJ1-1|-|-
TGTGCCAGCAGTTATTTGCGGGGAGGGAACACTGAAGCTTTCTTT
CASSYLRGGNTEAFF
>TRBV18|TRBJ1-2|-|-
TGTGCCAGCTCACCACGATCAGGGGATAATGGCTACACCTTC
CASSPRSGDNGYTF
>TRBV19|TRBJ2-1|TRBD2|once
TGTGCCAGTAGTTCCCCGATAGGGAGGGATGAGCAGTTCTTC
CASSSPIGRDEQFF
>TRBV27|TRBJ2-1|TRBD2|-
TGTGCCAGCAGTTTATGGAGTTCGTCGTGGACTAGCGGACGGGATGAGCAGTTCTTC
CASSLWSSSWTSGRDEQFF
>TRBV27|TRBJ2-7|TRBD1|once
TGTGCCAGCAGTGTTCAGGGGGATCGCTACGAGCAGTACTTC
CASSVQGDRYEQYF
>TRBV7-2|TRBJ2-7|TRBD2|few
TGTGCCAGCAGCTTAGGAATGCGGGAGTACGAGCAGTACTTC
CASSLGMREYEQYF
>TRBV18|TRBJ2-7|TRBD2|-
TGTGCCAGCTCACCCTATAGCGGGAGGGATACCTACGAGCAGTACTTC
CASSPYSGRDTYEQYF
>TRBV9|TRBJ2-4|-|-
TGTGCCAGCAGCGTTGGGGGCCCCGTAAACATTCAGTACTTC
CASSVGGPVNIQYF
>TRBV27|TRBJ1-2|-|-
TGTGCCAGCAGTTTACCAGGGACTAGTGGCTACACCTTC
CASSLPGTSGYTF
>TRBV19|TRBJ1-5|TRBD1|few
TGTGCCAGTAGTATACGACAGGGAGAATTGGGTCAGCCCCAGCATTTT
CASSIRQGELGQPQHF
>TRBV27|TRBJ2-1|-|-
TGTGCCAGCAACCCTGGGAGTCCCTACAATGAGCAGTTCTTC
CASNPGSPYNEQFF